Shown below are 22 T cell receptor beta chains from a single sample sequenced in a study of blood T cell repertoires in COVID-19. TCRdb's copy holds only in-frame clones and misses some; the assay was immunoSEQ multiplex PCR. The sample consists of some 170,000 clones, approximately 80% of them appearing once. The sample was PBMCs or T cells enriched from blood (not recorded which). These receptors all come from a man aged 45-65 years who had recovered from COVID-19.

This sequence joins TRBV28 and TRBJ1-2; 7 bases are a match to TRBD1. Trimming removed 8 bases from V and 0 bases from J; junction bases left unmatched: 15. The germline gives CDR1 MDHEN, CDR2 SYDVKM. The CDR3 runs to 17 residues. CDR3 nucleotide sequence: TGTGCCAGCTCCTCGCCGGGACAGAGTAAAGCTAACTATGGCTACACCTTC. Its translation: CASSSPGQSKANYGYTF.

The chain combines TRBV18 with TRBJ1-6; D is possibly TRBD1 (5 bases). The V and J ends lost 3 bases and 3 bases respectively, with 6 bases between them. The CDR3 totals 14 residues. In germline, CDR1 is KGHSH, CDR2 LQKENI. This chain's CDR3 is CASSPDSYNSPLHF. The CDR3 DNA follows: TGTGCCAGCTCACCTGACAGCTATAATTCACCCCTCCACTTT.

This clone was seen just once. The rearrangement uses TRBV3-1 (or the pseudogene TRBV3-2) and TRBJ2-3, with 9 bases lining up with TRBD2. Germline values: CDR1 LGHDT, CDR2 YNNKEL (reference sequence). With V trimmed by 4 bases and J by 2 bases, 7 bases remained unmatched. The CDR3 runs to 16 residues. The CDR3 is CASSPLAGGTTDTQYF. As DNA, the CDR3 is TGTGCCAGCAGCCCCCTTGCGGGGGGGACCACAGATACGCAGTATTTT.

This clone came up a few times. The rearrangement uses TRBV19 and TRBJ2-5; the match to TRBD1 covers 7 bases. J lost 5 bases, V lost 6 bases, and 15 bases had no gene match. Germline V CDR1 and CDR2: LNHDA, SQIVND (reference sequence). The CDR3 has 16 residues. Here the CDR3 reads CASSRGVWDRRETQYF. DNA of the CDR3: TGTGCCAGTAGCCGTGGGGTCTGGGACAGACGGGAGACCCAGTACTTC.

This clone has just one count. This chain joins TRBV28 and TRBJ1-5, with 7 bases matching TRBD1. Germline-derived CDR1 and CDR2 are MDHEN and SYDVKM. With V trimmed by 2 bases and J by 0 bases, 7 bases remained unmatched. CDR3 length: 17 amino acids. The DNA of the CDR3 is TGTGCCAGCAGTTTACCCGGGACAGCTATTAGCAATCAGCCCCAGCATTTT. This translates into CASSLPGTAISNQPQHF.

The chain employs TRBV30 and TRBJ1-5, with D tentatively TRBD1 (6 bases). V was trimmed by 2 bases and J by 7 bases, leaving 12 bases between them. CDR1 is GTSNPN and CDR2 is SVGIG in the germline V gene (reference sequence). CDR3 length equals 13 residues. CDR3 in DNA: TGTGCCTGGAGTTTACAGGGAAACCAGCCCCAGCATTTT. Translation: CAWSLQGNQPQHF.

CDR3 DNA: TGTGCCAGCAACCCGACAAAAGGCTATAATTCACCCCTCCACTTT. Protein product: CASNPTKGYNSPLHF. J is TRBJ1-6 and V is TRBV27; D remains ambiguous. V was pared by 7 bases and J by 3 bases, with 13 bases between. The CDR3 totals 15 residues. Germline CDR1 and CDR2: MNHEY and SMNVEV (reference sequence).

The CDR3 reads CASSGPRTGGSYEQYF. DNA of the CDR3: TGTGCCAGCAGTGGCCCCCGGACAGGGGGGTCCTACGAGCAGTACTTC. V and J are TRBV6-2 or TRBV6-3 and TRBJ2-7, with TRBD1 identical over 10 bases. V shed 5 bases and J 1 base; nucleotides not matched to a gene: 8. The CDR3 covers 16 residues. Germline V gene lookup returns CDR1 MNHEY and CDR2 SVGEGT.

The V and J genes are TRBV4-2 and TRBJ2-3; 10 bases agree with TRBD2. The CDR3 spans 18 residues. Losses at the gene ends were 0 bases for V and 2 bases for J; bases not matched to a gene: 8. Germline V gene data show CDR1 as LGHNA and CDR2 as YNFKEQ. CDR3 sequence: CASSQEGSGTSDTDTQYF. The CDR3 DNA is TGTGCCAGCAGCCAAGAGGGGTCTGGGACTAGCGACACAGATACGCAGTATTTT.

This chain uses TRBV3-1 (or the pseudogene TRBV3-2) with TRBJ1-1; tentatively, D is TRBD1 (6 bases). The germline CDR1 and CDR2 sequences are LGHDT and YNNKEL (reference sequence). This CDR3 is built from 12 residues. The ends were cut back, 0 bases at V and 8 bases at J, with 7 bases in the middle. This CDR3 reads CASSQEGTEAFF. The CDR3 bases are TGTGCCAGCAGCCAAGAAGGGACAGAAGCTTTCTTT.

V and J are TRBV19 and TRBJ2-2, with 8 bases fitting TRBD2. CDR1 is LNHDA and CDR2 is SQIVND in the germline V gene (reference sequence). The trim removed 7 bases at V and 4 bases at J, leaving 14 bases unmatched. This CDR3 has 17 amino acids. The CDR3 is CASTPGAGGLGTGELFF. The DNA of the CDR3 is TGTGCCAGTACGCCTGGGGCGGGGGGCCTGGGCACCGGGGAGCTGTTTTTT. Complete variable domain (other parts from reference TRBV19 and TRBJ2-2): DGGITQSPKYLFRKEGQNVTLSCEQNLNHDAMYWYRQDPGQGLRLIYYSQIVNDFQKGDIAEGYSVSREKKESFPLTVTSAQKNPTAFYLCASTPGAGGLGTGELFFGEGSRLTVL.

The rearrangement uses TRBV10-2 and TRBJ2-2; perhaps TRBD2 as D (6 bases). Looked up from germline, CDR1 is WSHSY and CDR2 is SAAADI. CDR3 size: 16 residues. V shed 4 bases and J shed 0 bases, with 12 bases lying between them. The chain's CDR3 is CASSAPGLTNTGELFF. The CDR3 DNA follows: TGCGCCAGCAGTGCCCCGGGACTTACGAACACCGGGGAGCTGTTTTTT.

This rearrangement joins TRBV2 to TRBJ1-5; D ambiguous. V was clipped by 8 bases and J by 1 base, with 12 bases between them. Per germline, CDR1 SNHLY and CDR2 FYNNEI. This CDR3 region has 14 residues. The CDR3 coding sequence is TGTGCCAGCGGGAGGGATAGGAGCAATCAGCCCCAGCATTTT. Protein: CASGRDRSNQPQHF. The variable domain in full, completed from reference TRBV2 and TRBJ1-5, reads EPEVTQTPSHQVTQMGQEVILRCVPISNHLYFYWYRQILGQKVEFLVSFYNNEISEKSEIFDDQFSVERPDGSNFTLKIRSTKLEDSAMYFCASGRDRSNQPQHFGDGTRLSIL.

The chain uses TRBV23-1 and TRBJ1-5; D might be TRBD1 (5 bases). TRBV23-1 has ORF status, its function being uncertain. The CDR3 is 16 amino acids. V was pared by 3 bases and J by 4 bases, with 16 bases between. CDR3 in amino acids: CASSHPRGVWNQPQHF. DNA of the CDR3: TGCGCCAGCAGTCATCCCCGGGGGGTGTGGAATCAGCCCCAGCATTTT.

This clone was seen a handful of times. The chain links TRBV19 to TRBJ1-6; no definite D call. V lost 7 bases to trimming and J lost 7 bases, with 14 bases between them. This CDR3 has 14 amino acids. Germline V lookup: CDR1 LNHDA, CDR2 SQIVND (reference sequence). CDR3 protein: CASTESFWNSPLHF. CDR3 nucleotides: TGTGCCAGTACCGAGAGTTTTTGGAATTCACCCCTCCACTTT.

The V gene is TRBV19, the J gene TRBJ2-3, with D hard to call. V lost 7 bases to trimming and J lost 0 bases, with 14 bases between them. CDR3 size: 15 residues. Germline V gene lookup returns CDR1 LNHDA and CDR2 SQIVND (reference sequence). CDR3 protein: CASTKRGVSTDTQYF. CDR3 nucleotides: TGTGCCAGTACCAAACGAGGTGTGAGCACAGATACGCAGTATTTT.

The V and J genes are TRBV3-1 (or the pseudogene TRBV3-2) and TRBJ1-1; TRBD1 agrees at 10 bases. Germline V lookup: CDR1 LGHDT, CDR2 YNNKEL (reference sequence). The length of the CDR3 is 18 residues. The junction had 13 bases not matched to a gene; V was cut back by 5 bases and J by 1 base. The CDR3 sequence: CASSDRDRGVSRNTEAFF. For the CDR3, the DNA is TGTGCCAGCAGCGACCGGGACAGGGGCGTATCCCGGAACACTGAAGCTTTCTTT.

This chain links TRBV15 with TRBJ1-4; D may be TRBD1 (5 bases). V was pared by 5 bases and J by 5 bases, with 12 bases between. The CDR3 spans 14 residues. Germline CDR1 LNHNV, CDR2 YYDKDF (reference sequence). The CDR3 sequence is CATSPRQQNEKLFF. CDR3 DNA sequence: TGTGCCACCAGCCCTAGACAGCAGAATGAAAAACTGTTTTTT.

V is TRBV11-2 and J is TRBJ2-3; no clear D. Deletions cut 5 bases from V and 1 base from J, with 16 bases between. CDR1 SGHAT and CDR2 FQNNGV come from the germline V gene. The CDR3 is 16 residues long. Here the CDR3 reads CASSTLIAMGTDTQYF. The DNA of the CDR3 is TGTGCCAGCAGCACCCTAATTGCCATGGGCACAGATACGCAGTATTTT.

The CDR3, as DNA: TGCGCCAGCAGCTTGGTAGAGGGCTCCCTTGGGGCCCAGTACTTC. Its protein product is CASSLVEGSLGAQYF. The genes are TRBV5-1 and TRBJ2-5; a weak D match, TRBD2 (5 bases). CDR3 length equals 15 residues. Germline V gene data show CDR1 as SGHRS and CDR2 as YFSETQ. V was cut by 0 bases and J by 9 bases, with 18 bases left in between. Full variable domain (outside the CDR3, taken from reference TRBV5-1 and TRBJ2-5): KAGVTQTPRYLIKTRGQQVTLSCSPISGHRSVSWYQQTPGQGLQFLFEYFSETQRNKGNFPGRFSGRQFSNSRSEMNVSTLELGDSALYLCASSLVEGSLGAQYFGPGTRLLVL.

The chain employs TRBV5-1 and TRBJ1-2; perhaps TRBD1 as D (5 bases). The germline V gene encodes CDR1 SGHRS and CDR2 YFSETQ. The V gene lost 8 bases and the J gene lost 1 base, with 21 bases spanning the gap. This CDR3 has 16 residues. The CDR3 sequence: CARRLRGISHNYGYTF. DNA for the CDR3: TGCGCCAGACGACTCCGGGGGATTAGCCATAACTATGGCTACACCTTC.

V and J are TRBV3-1 (or the pseudogene TRBV3-2) and TRBJ2-2; TRBD1 is a possible D gene (5 bases). V lost 2 bases and J 5 bases, leaving 15 bases between the germline ends. There are 16 residues in the CDR3. Looked up from germline, CDR1 is LGHDT and CDR2 is YNNKEL (reference sequence). CDR3 loop: CASSQSRVLGTGELFF. CDR3 bases: TGTGCCAGCAGCCAAAGCAGGGTTCTCGGAACCGGGGAGCTGTTTTTT.